Sequencing of this TCR beta chain was carried out in a study of beta chain features in type 1 diabetes. Turning to the study itself: Cell yields, age and gender were similar between patients and healthy donors. All samples together contributed 107,917,701 sorted cells for examination.

On this clone itself: What it binds is not known.

The sequenced template was cDNA made from the entire isolated RNA. Generated by immunoSEQ multiplex PCR, the TCRdb table keeps only in-frame clones and is missing some. The data show about 190,000 clones, roughly 7.1% seen once. Study observations and caveats: For Type 1 diabetes patients, all four CD4+ subsets carried TCRB CDR3s that were moderately but significantly shorter. More deletions and fewer insertions at VDJ junctions were found in patients with type 1 diabetes. For cells with high TCR expression, cDNA sequencing could yield over-representation.

The sample consisted of central memory CD4+ T cells from blood. This TCR derives from a woman in her thirties or forties with type 1 diabetes.

DNA of the CDR3: TGCGCCAGCAGCCGCGGGACAGTCCGGGATACGCAGTATTTT. Translating it yields CASSRGTVRDTQYF. The chain recombines TRBV5-1 with TRBJ2-3; D perhaps matches TRBD1 (7 bases). The CDR3 consists of 14 residues. Trimming stripped 4 bases from V and 6 bases from J, with 15 bases between. CDR1 and CDR2 from the germline V gene are SGHRS and YFSETQ.